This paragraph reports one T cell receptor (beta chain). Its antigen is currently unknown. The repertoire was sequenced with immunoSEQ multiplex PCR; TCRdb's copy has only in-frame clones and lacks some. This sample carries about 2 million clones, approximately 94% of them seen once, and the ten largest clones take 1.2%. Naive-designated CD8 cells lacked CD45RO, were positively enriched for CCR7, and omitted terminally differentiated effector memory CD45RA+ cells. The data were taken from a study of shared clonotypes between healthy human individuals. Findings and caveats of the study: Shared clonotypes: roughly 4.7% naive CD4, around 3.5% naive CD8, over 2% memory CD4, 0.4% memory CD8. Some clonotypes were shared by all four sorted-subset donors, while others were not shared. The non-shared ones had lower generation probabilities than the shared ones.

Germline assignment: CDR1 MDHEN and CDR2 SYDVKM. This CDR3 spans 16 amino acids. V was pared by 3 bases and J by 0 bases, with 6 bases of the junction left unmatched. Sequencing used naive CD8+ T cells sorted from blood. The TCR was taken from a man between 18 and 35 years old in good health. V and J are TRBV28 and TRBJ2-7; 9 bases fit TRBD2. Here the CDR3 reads CASSFLGRGGSYEQYF. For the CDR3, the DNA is TGTGCCAGCAGTTTCCTTGGGCGGGGGGGCTCCTACGAGCAGTACTTC. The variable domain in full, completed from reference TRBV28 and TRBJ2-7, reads DVKVTQSSRYLVKRTGEKVFLECVQDMDHENMFWYRQDPGLGLRLIYFSYDVKMKEKGDIPEGYSVSREKKERFSLILESASTNQTSMYLCASSFLGRGGSYEQYFGPGTRLTVT.